This T cell receptor beta chain came from a study of blood T cell dynamics during melanoma immunotherapy. Turning to this clone: Its antigen is undetermined.

Study findings and constraints: Disease-control patients' PBMC repertoires became either more clonal or more diverse at W3. The study could not tell melanoma-specific clones from general immune activation.

TCRdb's table, derived via immunoSEQ multiplex PCR, lists solely in-frame clones and lacks some. The sample includes under 6,500 clones, roughly 82% seen only once; the top ten take roughly 34%. As for time point: week 3, after first cycle of checkpoint inhibitor. Samples come from before therapy and from week 3 after the first blockade cycle. Prior systemic cancer therapy, immunosuppressant use and other active malignancies excluded patients. This TCR was recovered from a human donor with melanoma. Some clones in this sample may be carry-over from other donors' samples. This material consisted of blood, taken from a patient treated with checkpoint blockade.

CDR3 coding DNA: TGTGCCAGCAGTTACACGGGATCCACCGGGGAGCTGTTTTTT. Its translation: CASSYTGSTGELFF. The chain recombines TRBV6-5 with TRBJ2-2; a possible D gene is TRBD2 (5 bases). The germline V gene encodes CDR1 MNHEY and CDR2 SVGAGI. With 2 bases removed from V and 4 bases from J, the gap between germline ends came to 8 bases. The CDR3 runs to 14 residues.